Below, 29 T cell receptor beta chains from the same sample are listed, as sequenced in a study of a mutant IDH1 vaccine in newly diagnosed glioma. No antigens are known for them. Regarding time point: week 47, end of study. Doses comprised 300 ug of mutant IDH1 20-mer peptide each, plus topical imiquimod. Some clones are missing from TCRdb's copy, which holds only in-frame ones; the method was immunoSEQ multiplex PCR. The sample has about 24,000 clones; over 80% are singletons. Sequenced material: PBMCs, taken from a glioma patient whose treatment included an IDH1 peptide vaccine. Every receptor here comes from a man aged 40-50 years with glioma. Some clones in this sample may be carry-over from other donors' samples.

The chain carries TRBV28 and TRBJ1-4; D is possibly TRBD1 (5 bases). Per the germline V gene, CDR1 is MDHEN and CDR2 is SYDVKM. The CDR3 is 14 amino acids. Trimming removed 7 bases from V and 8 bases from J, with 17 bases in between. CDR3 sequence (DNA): TGTGCCAGCACCCTGGCAGGGATGGGGGAAAAACTGTTTTTT. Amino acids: CASTLAGMGEKLFF.

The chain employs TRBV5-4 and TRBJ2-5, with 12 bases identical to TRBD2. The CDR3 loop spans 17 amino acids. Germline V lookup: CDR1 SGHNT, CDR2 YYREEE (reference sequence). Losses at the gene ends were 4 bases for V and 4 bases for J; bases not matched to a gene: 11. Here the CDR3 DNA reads TGTGCCAGCAGCCTAGGACTAGCGGGATCCTACAGAGAGACCCAGTACTTC. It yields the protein CASSLGLAGSYRETQYF.

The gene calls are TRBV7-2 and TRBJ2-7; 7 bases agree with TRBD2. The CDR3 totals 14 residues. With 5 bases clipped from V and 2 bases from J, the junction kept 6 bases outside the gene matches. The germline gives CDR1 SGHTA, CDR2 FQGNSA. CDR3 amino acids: CASSRVGGAYEQYF. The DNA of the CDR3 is TGTGCCAGCAGCCGGGTGGGGGGGGCCTACGAGCAGTACTTC.

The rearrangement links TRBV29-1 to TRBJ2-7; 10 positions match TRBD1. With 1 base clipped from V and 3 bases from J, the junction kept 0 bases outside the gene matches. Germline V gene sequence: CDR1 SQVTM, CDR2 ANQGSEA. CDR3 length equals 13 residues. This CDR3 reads CSVEGTGGYEQYF. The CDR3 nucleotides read TGCAGCGTTGAAGGGACAGGGGGCTACGAGCAGTACTTC.

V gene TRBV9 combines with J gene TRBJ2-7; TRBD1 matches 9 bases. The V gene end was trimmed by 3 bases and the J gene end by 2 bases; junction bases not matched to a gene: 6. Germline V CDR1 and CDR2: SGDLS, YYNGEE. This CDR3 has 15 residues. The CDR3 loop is CASSAGQGIAYEQYF. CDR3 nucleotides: TGTGCCAGCAGCGCTGGACAGGGGATCGCCTACGAGCAGTACTTC.

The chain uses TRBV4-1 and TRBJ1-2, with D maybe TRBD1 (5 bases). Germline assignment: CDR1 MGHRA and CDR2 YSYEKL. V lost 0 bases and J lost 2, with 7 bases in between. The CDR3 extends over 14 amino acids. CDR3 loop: CASSQEWDNYGYTF. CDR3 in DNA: TGCGCCAGCAGCCAAGAGTGGGACAACTATGGCTACACCTTC.

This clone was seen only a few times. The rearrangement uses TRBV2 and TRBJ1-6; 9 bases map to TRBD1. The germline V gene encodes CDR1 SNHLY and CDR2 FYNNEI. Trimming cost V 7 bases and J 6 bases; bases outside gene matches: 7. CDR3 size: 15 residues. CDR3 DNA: TGTGCCAGCAATCGACAGGGGGGTTTTAATTCACCCCTCCACTTT. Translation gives CASNRQGGFNSPLHF.

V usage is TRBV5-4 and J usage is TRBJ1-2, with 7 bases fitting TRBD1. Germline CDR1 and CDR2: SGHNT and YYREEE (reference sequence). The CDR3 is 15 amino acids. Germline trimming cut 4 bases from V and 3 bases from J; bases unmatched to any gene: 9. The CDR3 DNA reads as TGTGCCAGCAGCCGCTTAGGGGGCGGCCACTATGGCTACACCTTC. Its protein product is CASSRLGGGHYGYTF.

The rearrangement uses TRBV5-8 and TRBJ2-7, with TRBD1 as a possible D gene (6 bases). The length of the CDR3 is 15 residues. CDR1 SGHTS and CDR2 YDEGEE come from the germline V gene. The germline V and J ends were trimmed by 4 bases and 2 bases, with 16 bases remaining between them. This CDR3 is CASSQIGQFAYEQYF. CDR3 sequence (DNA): TGTGCCAGCAGCCAAATCGGACAGTTCGCCTACGAGCAGTACTTC.

The CDR3 sequence is CASSPQRGPYEQYF. CDR3 in DNA: TGTGCCAGCAGCCCCCAGAGGGGGCCCTACGAGCAGTACTTC. The J gene is TRBJ2-7, the V gene TRBV7-2, with 7 bases that match TRBD1. Trimming removed 5 bases from V and 2 bases from J; junction bases left unmatched: 6. Germline values: CDR1 SGHTA, CDR2 FQGNSA. This CDR3 is 14 amino acids long.

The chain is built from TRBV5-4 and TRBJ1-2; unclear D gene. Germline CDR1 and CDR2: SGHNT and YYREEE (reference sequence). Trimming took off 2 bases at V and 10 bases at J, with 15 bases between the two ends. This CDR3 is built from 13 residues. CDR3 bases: TGTGCCAGCAGCTTTTATTCCCCCGTAGACTACACCTTC. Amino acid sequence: CASSFYSPVDYTF. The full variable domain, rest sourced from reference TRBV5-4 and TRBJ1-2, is ETGVTQSPTHLIKTRGQQVTLRCSSQSGHNTVSWYQQALGQGPQFIFQYYREEENGRGNFPPRFSGLQFPNYSSELNVNALELDDSALYLCASSFYSPVDYTFGSGTRLTVV.

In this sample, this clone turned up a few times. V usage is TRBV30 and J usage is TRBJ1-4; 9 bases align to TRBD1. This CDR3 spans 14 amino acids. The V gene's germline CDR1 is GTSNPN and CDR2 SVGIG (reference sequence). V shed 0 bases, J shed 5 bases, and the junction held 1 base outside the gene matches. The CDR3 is CAWSVGTGNEKLFF. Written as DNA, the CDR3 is TGTGCCTGGAGTGTAGGGACAGGGAATGAAAAACTGTTTTTT.

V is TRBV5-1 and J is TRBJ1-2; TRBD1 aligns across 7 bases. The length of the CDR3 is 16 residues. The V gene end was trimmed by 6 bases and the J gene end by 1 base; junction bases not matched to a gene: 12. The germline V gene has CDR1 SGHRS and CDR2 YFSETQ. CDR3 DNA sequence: TGCGCCAGCACAAGGGGTGGGACAGCATATAACTATGGCTACACCTTC. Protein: CASTRGGTAYNYGYTF.

CDR3 residues: CASSLGGGRDEQYF. DNA for the CDR3: TGTGCCAGCAGCTTAGGAGGCGGGCGGGACGAGCAGTACTTC. The chain links TRBV7-9 to TRBJ2-7; maybe TRBD2 (5 bases). The V gene's germline CDR1 is SEHNR and CDR2 FQNEAQ (reference sequence). Trimming stripped 1 base from V and 5 bases from J, with 12 bases between. The CDR3 loop spans 14 amino acids. Together with reference TRBV7-9 and TRBJ2-7, the CDR3 gives the full variable domain: DTGVSQNPRHKITKRGQNVTFRCDPISEHNRLYWYRQTLGQGPEFLTYFQNEAQLEKSRLLSDRFSAERPKGSFSTLEIQRTEQGDSAMYLCASSLGGGRDEQYFGPGTRLTVT.

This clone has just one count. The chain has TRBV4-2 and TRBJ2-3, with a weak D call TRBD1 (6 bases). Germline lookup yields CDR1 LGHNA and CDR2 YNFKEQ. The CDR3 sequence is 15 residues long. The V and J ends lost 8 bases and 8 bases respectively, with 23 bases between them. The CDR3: CASQTTGLDLGTQYF. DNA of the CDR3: TGTGCCAGCCAGACGACAGGATTGGACCTCGGTACGCAGTATTTT.

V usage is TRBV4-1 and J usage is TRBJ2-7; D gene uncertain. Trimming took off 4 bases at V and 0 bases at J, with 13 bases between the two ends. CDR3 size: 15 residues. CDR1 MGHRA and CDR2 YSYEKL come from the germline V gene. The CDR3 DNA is TGCGCCAGCAGCCGATTACTTCTGAGCTCCTACGAGCAGTACTTC. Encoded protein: CASSRLLLSSYEQYF.

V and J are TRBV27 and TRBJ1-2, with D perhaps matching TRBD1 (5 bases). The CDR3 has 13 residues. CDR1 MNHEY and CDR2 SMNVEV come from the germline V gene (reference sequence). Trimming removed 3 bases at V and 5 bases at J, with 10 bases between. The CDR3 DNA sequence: TGTGCCAGCAGTTTCGCGAGGGGTTATGGCTACACCTTC. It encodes CASSFARGYGYTF.

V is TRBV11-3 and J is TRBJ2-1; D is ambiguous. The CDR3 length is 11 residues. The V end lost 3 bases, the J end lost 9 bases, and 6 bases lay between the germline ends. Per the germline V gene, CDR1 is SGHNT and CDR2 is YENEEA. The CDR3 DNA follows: TGTGCCAGCAGCTTTGGCGCTGAGCAGTTCTTC. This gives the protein CASSFGAEQFF. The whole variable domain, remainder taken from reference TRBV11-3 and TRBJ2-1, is EAGVVQSPRYKIIEKKQPVAFWCNPISGHNTLYWYLQNLGQGPELLIRYENEEAVDDSQLPKDRFSAERLKGVDSTLKIQPAELGDSAVYLCASSFGAEQFFGPGTRLTVL.

This chain's CDR3 is CASSPNSGAGGRTEAFF. In DNA, the CDR3 is TGTGCCAGCAGCCCCAATAGCGGGGCAGGGGGCAGGACTGAAGCTTTCTTT. The chain couples TRBV11-1 to TRBJ1-1, with TRBD1 matching over 8 bases. There are 17 residues in the CDR3. Trimming took 5 bases from V and 5 from J; bases not matched to a gene: 16. Looked up from germline, CDR1 is SGHAT and CDR2 is FQDESV (reference sequence). Filled out from reference TRBV11-1 and TRBJ1-1, the complete variable domain reads EAEVAQSPRYKITEKSQAVAFWCDPISGHATLYWYRQILGQGPELLVQFQDESVVDDSQLPKDRFSAERLKGVDSTLKIQPAELGDSAMYLCASSPNSGAGGRTEAFFGQGTRLTVV.

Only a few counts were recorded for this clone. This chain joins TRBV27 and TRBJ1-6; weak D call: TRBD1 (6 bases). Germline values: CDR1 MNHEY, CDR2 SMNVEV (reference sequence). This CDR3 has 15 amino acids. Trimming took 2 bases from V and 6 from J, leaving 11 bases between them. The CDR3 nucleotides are TGTGCCAGCAGTTTAATGACAGGAAGTAATTCACCCCTCCACTTT. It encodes CASSLMTGSNSPLHF.

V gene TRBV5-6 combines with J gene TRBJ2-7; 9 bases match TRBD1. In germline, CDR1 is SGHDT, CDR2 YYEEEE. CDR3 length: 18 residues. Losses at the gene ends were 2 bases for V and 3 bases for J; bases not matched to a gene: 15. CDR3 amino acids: CASSLAPGQGSAYYEQYF. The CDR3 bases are TGTGCCAGCAGCTTAGCGCCCGGACAGGGGTCCGCTTACTACGAGCAGTACTTC.

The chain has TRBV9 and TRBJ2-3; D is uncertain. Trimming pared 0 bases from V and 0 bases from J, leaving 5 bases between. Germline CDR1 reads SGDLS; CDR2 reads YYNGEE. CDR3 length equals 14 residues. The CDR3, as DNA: TGTGCCAGCAGCGTAGGGCCCAGCACAGATACGCAGTATTTT. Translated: CASSVGPSTDTQYF.

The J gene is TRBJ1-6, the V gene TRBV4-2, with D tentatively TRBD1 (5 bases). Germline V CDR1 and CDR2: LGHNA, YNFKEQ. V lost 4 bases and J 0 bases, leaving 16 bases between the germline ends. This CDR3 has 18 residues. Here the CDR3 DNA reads TGTGCCAGCAGCCGAGGGACCGCGAAGAGCTCCTATAATTCACCCCTCCACTTT. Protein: CASSRGTAKSSYNSPLHF.

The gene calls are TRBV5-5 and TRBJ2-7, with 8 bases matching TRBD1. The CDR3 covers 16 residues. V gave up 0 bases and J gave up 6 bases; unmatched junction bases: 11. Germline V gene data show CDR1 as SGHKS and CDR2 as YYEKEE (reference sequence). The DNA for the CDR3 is TGTGCCAGCAGCTTGGGGGTCGGACAGGGCCTGGTCGAGCAGTACTTC. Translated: CASSLGVGQGLVEQYF.

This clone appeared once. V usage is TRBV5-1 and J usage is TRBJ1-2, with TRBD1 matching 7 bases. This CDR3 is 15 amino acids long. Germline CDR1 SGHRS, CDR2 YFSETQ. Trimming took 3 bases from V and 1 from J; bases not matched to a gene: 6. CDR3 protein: CASSSGRGNNYGYTF. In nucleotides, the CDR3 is TGCGCCAGCAGCTCGGGCAGGGGGAATAACTATGGCTACACCTTC.

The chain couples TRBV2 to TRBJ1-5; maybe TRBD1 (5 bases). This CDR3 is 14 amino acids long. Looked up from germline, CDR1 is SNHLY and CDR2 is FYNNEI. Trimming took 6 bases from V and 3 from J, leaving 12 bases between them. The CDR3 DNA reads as TGTGCCAGCAGCACGGGACGGAACAATCAGCCCCAGCATTTT. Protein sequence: CASSTGRNNQPQHF.

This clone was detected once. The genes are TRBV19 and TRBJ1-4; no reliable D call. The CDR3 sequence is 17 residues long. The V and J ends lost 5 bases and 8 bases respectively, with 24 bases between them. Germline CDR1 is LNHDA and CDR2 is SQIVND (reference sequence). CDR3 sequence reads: CASSGKTWAPSGEKLFF. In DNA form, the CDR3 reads TGTGCCAGTAGTGGTAAGACATGGGCCCCGAGCGGCGAAAAACTGTTTTTT.

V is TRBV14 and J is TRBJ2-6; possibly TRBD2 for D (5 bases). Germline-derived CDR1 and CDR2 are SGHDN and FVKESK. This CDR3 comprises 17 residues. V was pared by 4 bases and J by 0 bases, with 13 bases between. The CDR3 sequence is CASSPLRRSSGANVLTF. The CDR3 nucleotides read TGTGCCAGCAGCCCCTTAAGGAGGAGCTCTGGGGCCAACGTCCTGACTTTC.

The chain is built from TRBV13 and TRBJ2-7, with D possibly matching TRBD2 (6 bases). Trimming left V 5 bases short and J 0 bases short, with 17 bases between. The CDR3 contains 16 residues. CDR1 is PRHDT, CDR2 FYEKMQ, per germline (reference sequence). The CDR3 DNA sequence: TGTGCCAGCAGCCCACTAGGAGGGGTCAGCTCCTACGAGCAGTACTTC. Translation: CASSPLGGVSSYEQYF.